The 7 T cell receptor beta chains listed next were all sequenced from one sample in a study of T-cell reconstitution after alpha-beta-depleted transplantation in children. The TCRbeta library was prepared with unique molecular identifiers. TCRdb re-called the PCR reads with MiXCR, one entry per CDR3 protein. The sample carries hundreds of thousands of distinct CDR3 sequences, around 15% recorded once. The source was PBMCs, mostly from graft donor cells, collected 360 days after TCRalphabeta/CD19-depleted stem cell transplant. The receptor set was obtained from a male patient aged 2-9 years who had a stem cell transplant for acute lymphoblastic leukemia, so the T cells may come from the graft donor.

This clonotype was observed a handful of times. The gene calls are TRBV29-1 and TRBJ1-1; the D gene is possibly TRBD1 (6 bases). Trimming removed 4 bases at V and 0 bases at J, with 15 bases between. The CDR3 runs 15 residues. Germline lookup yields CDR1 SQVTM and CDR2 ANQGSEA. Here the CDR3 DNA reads TGCAGCGTTGGGGAAATGGGACATTTGAACACTGAAGCTTTCTTT. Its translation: CSVGEMGHLNTEAFF.

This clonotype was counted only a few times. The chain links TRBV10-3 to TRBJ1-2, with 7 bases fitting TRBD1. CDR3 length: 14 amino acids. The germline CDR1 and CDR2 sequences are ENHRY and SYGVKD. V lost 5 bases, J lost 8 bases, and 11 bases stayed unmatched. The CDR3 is CAISSGARGNGYTF. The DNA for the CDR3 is TGTGCCATCAGTAGCGGTGCCAGGGGGAACGGCTACACCTTC.

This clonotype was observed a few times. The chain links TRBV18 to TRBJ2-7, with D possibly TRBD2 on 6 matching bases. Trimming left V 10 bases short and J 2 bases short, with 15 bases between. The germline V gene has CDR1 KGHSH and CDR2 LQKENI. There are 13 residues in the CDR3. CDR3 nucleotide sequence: TGTGCCACCACGGCGGGACCGACCTACGAGCAGTACTTC. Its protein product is CATTAGPTYEQYF. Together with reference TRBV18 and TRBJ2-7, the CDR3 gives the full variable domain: NAGVMQNPRHLVRRRGQEARLRCSPMKGHSHVYWYRQLPEEGLKFMVYLQKENIIDESGMPKERFSAEFPKEGPSILRIQQVVRGDSAAYFCATTAGPTYEQYFGPGTRLTVT.

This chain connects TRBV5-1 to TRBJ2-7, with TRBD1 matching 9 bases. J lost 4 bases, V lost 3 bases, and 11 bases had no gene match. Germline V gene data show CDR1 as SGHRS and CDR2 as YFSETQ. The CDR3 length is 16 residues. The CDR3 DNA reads TGCGCCAGCAGCTACAATACAGGGGGCAAGGTGTACGAGCAGTACTTC. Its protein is CASSYNTGGKVYEQYF.

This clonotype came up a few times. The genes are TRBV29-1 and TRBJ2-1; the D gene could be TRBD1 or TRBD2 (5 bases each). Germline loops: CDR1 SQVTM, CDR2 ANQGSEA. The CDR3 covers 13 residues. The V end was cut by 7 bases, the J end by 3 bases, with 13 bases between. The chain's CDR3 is CSATRGDYNEQFF. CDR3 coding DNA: TGCAGCGCCACGAGAGGGGACTACAATGAGCAGTTCTTC.

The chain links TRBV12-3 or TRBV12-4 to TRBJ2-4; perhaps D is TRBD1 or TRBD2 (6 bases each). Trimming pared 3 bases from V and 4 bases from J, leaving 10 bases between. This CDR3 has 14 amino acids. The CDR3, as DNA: TGTGCCAGCAGTTTCGGGGGCGTAAAAAACATTCAGTACTTC. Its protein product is CASSFGGVKNIQYF.

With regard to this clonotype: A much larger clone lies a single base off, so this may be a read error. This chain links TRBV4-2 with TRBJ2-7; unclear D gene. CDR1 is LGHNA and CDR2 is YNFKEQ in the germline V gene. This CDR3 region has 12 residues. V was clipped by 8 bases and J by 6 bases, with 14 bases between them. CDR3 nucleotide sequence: TGTGCCAGCGGCCCCGTTCTTTTCGAGCAGTACTTC. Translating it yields CASGPVLFEQYF.